What follows are 17 T cell receptor beta chains derived from one specimen sequenced in a study of blood T cell repertoires in COVID-19. The data were produced by immunoSEQ multiplex PCR, yet TCRdb's version contains in-frame clones alone and is incomplete. The table lists a few hundred thousand clones, about 89% of them singletons, with 2% to 2.5% in the top ten. The sample was peripheral blood. The source of these receptors is a woman aged 50 to 60 with acute or convalescent COVID-19.

This chain uses TRBV5-4 with TRBJ1-2; 7 bases agree with TRBD1. The ends lost 4 bases at V and 7 bases at J; junction bases unmatched: 7. CDR3 length: 13 amino acids. Germline CDR1 reads SGHNT; CDR2 reads YYREEE (reference sequence). CDR3 sequence reads: CASSVDRDRGYTF. As DNA, the CDR3 is TGTGCCAGCAGCGTTGACAGGGACCGTGGCTACACCTTC.

The gene calls are TRBV19 and TRBJ2-7; unclear D gene. Germline V gene lookup returns CDR1 LNHDA and CDR2 SQIVND (reference sequence). CDR3 size: 17 residues. Trimming shortened V by 3 bases and J by 2 bases, and 20 bases separated the two germline ends. CDR3 nucleotides: TGTGCCAGTAGTATCGGCCTGTGGCGATCGGAGCCCTACGAGCAGTACTTC. Its translation is CASSIGLWRSEPYEQYF.

The rearrangement links TRBV20-1 to TRBJ1-5; 10 nucleotides line up with TRBD1. CDR3 size: 16 residues. In germline, CDR1 is DFQATT, CDR2 SNEGSKA (reference sequence). V shed 3 bases, J shed 1 base, and the junction held 6 bases outside the gene matches. The CDR3 is CSASGLDRGSNQPQHF. In nucleotides, the CDR3 is TGCAGTGCTAGTGGATTGGACAGGGGGAGCAATCAGCCCCAGCATTTT.

V is TRBV19 and J is TRBJ1-6; D perhaps matches TRBD1 (5 bases). The CDR3 has 16 amino acids. Germline V lookup: CDR1 LNHDA, CDR2 SQIVND (reference sequence). The germline V and J ends were trimmed by 3 bases and 6 bases, with 15 bases remaining between them. CDR3 nucleotides: TGTGCCAGTAGTATCCACCCTGCAGGGCGTAATTCACCCCTCCACTTT. It is translated as CASSIHPAGRNSPLHF.

The chain couples TRBV29-1 to TRBJ2-3, with TRBD2 matching 10 bases. V lost 7 bases, J lost 2 bases, and 3 bases stayed unmatched. This CDR3 is 13 amino acids long. Germline V gene sequence: CDR1 SQVTM, CDR2 ANQGSEA. The chain's CDR3 is CSGGLADTDTQYF. The CDR3 bases are TGCAGCGGTGGACTAGCGGACACAGATACGCAGTATTTT.

The V call is TRBV6-6, the J call TRBJ2-1; D may be TRBD2 (6 bases). The CDR3 is made up of 15 amino acids. V shed 0 bases and J shed 5 bases, with 11 bases lying between them. Germline assignment: CDR1 MNHNY and CDR2 SVGAGI (reference sequence). CDR3 coding DNA: TGTGCCAGCAGTTACTCCGGGACTCTTGACAATGAGCAGTTCTTC. As protein: CASSYSGTLDNEQFF.

The chain carries TRBV27 and TRBJ1-5, with unresolved D. Trimming cost V 2 bases and J 4 bases, with 9 bases left between them. The CDR3 is 14 residues long. Germline loops: CDR1 MNHEY, CDR2 SMNVEV (reference sequence). CDR3 in DNA: TGTGCCAGCAGTTTAGTTGGCGGTAATCAGCCCCAGCATTTT. Encoded protein: CASSLVGGNQPQHF.

This clone was seen just once. The genes are TRBV29-1 and TRBJ2-4, with 8 bases that match TRBD2. Trimming took 4 bases from V and 1 from J; bases not matched to a gene: 3. In germline, CDR1 is SQVTM, CDR2 ANQGSEA. This CDR3 spans 14 amino acids. The CDR3 nucleotides are TGCAGCGTTGGATCGGGGGGGGCCAAAAACATTCAGTACTTC. It encodes CSVGSGGAKNIQYF.

The V call is TRBV11-2, the J call TRBJ2-7; 7 positions agree with TRBD1. The J segment lost 7 bases and the V segment lost 4 bases, leaving 4 bases of the junction unmatched. The CDR3 has 12 amino acids. The germline gives CDR1 SGHAT, CDR2 FQNNGV. The CDR3 DNA is TGTGCCAGCAGCTCGACAGGGTGGGAGCAGTACTTC. It specifies CASSSTGWEQYF.

This chain joins TRBV19 and TRBJ2-3, with D possibly being TRBD2 (6 bases). The length of the CDR3 is 15 residues. Trimming pared 5 bases from V and 0 bases from J, leaving 12 bases between. Germline V gene data show CDR1 as LNHDA and CDR2 as SQIVND (reference sequence). The CDR3 loop is CASSWGLASTDTQYF. CDR3 bases: TGTGCCAGTAGTTGGGGACTTGCGAGCACAGATACGCAGTATTTT.

This clone was picked up a small number of times. The chain couples TRBV2 to TRBJ2-7; 14 bases fit TRBD2. Germline V lookup: CDR1 SNHLY, CDR2 FYNNEI. Germline trimming cut 3 bases from V and 9 bases from J; bases unmatched to any gene: 4. This CDR3 contains 14 residues. In DNA, the CDR3 is TGTGCCAGCAGTGAGGGACTAGCGGGAGATTGGCAGTACTTC. It specifies CASSEGLAGDWQYF. The full variable domain, with the rest looked up from reference TRBV2 and TRBJ2-7, is EPEVTQTPSHQVTQMGQEVILRCVPISNHLYFYWYRQILGQKVEFLVSFYNNEISEKSEIFDDQFSVERPDGSNFTLKIRSTKLEDSAMYFCASSEGLAGDWQYFGPGTRLTVT.

This chain joins TRBV11-2 and TRBJ2-3; 9 positions match TRBD2. Germline V lookup: CDR1 SGHAT, CDR2 FQNNGV. Trimming at V came to 5 bases and at J to 4 bases, leaving 4 bases not matched to a gene. The CDR3 is made up of 14 amino acids. CDR3 DNA sequence: TGTGCCAGCAGCCCCGGGACTAGCCCAGATACGCAGTATTTT. Amino acid sequence: CASSPGTSPDTQYF.

This clone was picked up a small number of times. This chain joins TRBV2 and TRBJ1-3, with 8 bases lining up with TRBD1. Germline V gene sequence: CDR1 SNHLY, CDR2 FYNNEI. CDR3 length equals 17 residues. With 5 bases clipped from V and 2 bases from J, the junction kept 11 bases outside the gene matches. CDR3 sequence reads: CASSRRLIQGAGNTIYF. DNA of the CDR3: TGTGCCAGCAGTCGTCGGCTTATACAGGGGGCTGGAAACACCATATATTTT. The entire variable domain, with the rest obtained from reference TRBV2 and TRBJ1-3, is as follows: EPEVTQTPSHQVTQMGQEVILRCVPISNHLYFYWYRQILGQKVEFLVSFYNNEISEKSEIFDDQFSVERPDGSNFTLKIRSTKLEDSAMYFCASSRRLIQGAGNTIYFGEGSWLTVV.

The chain recombines TRBV24-1 with TRBJ2-3; 10 bases map to TRBD1. Germline assignment: CDR1 KGHDR and CDR2 SFDVKD. V shed 0 bases and J 3 bases; nucleotides not matched to a gene: 2. CDR3 length: 16 amino acids. The CDR3 coding sequence is TGTGCCACCAGTGATTTGCGGACAGGGGGTACAGATACGCAGTATTTT. Its translation: CATSDLRTGGTDTQYF.

In its sample, this clone was seen a few times. The chain recombines TRBV7-9 with TRBJ2-3; no definite D call. V shed 1 base and J shed 4 bases, with 9 bases lying between them. The CDR3 sequence is 14 residues long. Per germline, CDR1 SEHNR and CDR2 FQNEAQ (reference sequence). The CDR3 loop reads CASSLGGRSDTQYF. CDR3 DNA: TGTGCCAGCAGCTTAGGAGGCCGATCAGATACGCAGTATTTT.

This rearrangement joins TRBV15 to TRBJ2-1; no definite D call. CDR1 and CDR2 from the germline V gene are LNHNV and YYDKDF (reference sequence). CDR3 length: 12 amino acids. The V end lost 8 bases, the J end lost 8 bases, and 13 bases lay between the germline ends. The CDR3 coding sequence is TGTGCCACCGCCCCCCATCGGGATGAGCAGTTCTTC. Translation gives CATAPHRDEQFF.

The chain joins TRBV18 to TRBJ1-1, with TRBD1 matching over 7 bases. CDR1 and CDR2 from the germline V gene are KGHSH and LQKENI. V dropped 10 bases and J dropped 7; count of bases not matched to a gene: 12. The CDR3 has 13 amino acids. The CDR3 DNA follows: TGTGCCACCTACGGAACATGGGACAGTGAAGCTTTCTTT. Its translation is CATYGTWDSEAFF. Variable domain in full (rest from reference TRBV18 and TRBJ1-1): NAGVMQNPRHLVRRRGQEARLRCSPMKGHSHVYWYRQLPEEGLKFMVYLQKENIIDESGMPKERFSAEFPKEGPSILRIQQVVRGDSAAYFCATYGTWDSEAFFGQGTRLTVV.